This entry describes one T cell receptor (beta chain). Under the authors' procedure: It was from reference gene primer amplification that nucleated cell counts were estimated. Sequencing used immunoSEQ multiplex PCR; TCRdb keeps in-frame clones, though not all of them. V, J and clone size were drawn from that table, and D and trimming were deduced from the DNA. The sample has about 260,000 clones, around 90% seen once. Trimming removed 8 bases at V and 6 bases at J, with 8 bases between. This CDR3 is 11 amino acids long. Germline V CDR1 and CDR2: SNHLY, FYNNEI. This sample was taken from a study of blood T cell repertoires in COVID-19. Across the study: T cells, B-cell-depleted T cells, or PBMCs supplied cDNA or gDNA.

It was during active infection that Seattle patients were enrolled and then longitudinally followed. J is TRBJ2-1 and V is TRBV2, with D uncertain. This sequence originates from a person aged 18-29 years with COVID-19, enrolled during active disease. Sample: peripheral blood. CDR3 in amino acids: CASLFGNEQFF. CDR3 in DNA: TGTGCCAGCCTGTTCGGCAATGAGCAGTTCTTC.